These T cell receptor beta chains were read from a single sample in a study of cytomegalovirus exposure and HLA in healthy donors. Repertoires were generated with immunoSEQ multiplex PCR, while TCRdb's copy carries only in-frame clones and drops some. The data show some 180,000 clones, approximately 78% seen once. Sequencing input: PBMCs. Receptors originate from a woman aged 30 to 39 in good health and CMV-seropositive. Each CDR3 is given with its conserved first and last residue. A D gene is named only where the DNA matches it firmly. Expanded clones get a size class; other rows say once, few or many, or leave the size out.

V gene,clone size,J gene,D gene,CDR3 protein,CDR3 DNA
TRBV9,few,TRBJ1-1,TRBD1,CASSLTGVGTEAFF,TGTGCCAGCAGTCTTACAGGGGTAGGTACTGAAGCTTTCTTT
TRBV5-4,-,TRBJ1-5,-,CASSLLSNQPQHF,TGTGCCAGCAGCCTCTTGTCGAATCAGCCCCAGCATTTT
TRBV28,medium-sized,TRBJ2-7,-,CASSFSLGEQYF,TGTGCCAGCAGTTTCTCCCTAGGCGAGCAGTACTTC
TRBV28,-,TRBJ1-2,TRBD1,CASVSQGVDGYTF,TGTGCCAGCGTATCCCAGGGGGTCGATGGCTACACCTTC
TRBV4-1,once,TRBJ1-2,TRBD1,CASSQQQGFGYTF,TGCGCCAGCAGCCAACAACAGGGGTTTGGCTACACCTTC
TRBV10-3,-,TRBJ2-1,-,CAISEFYDSGNEQFF,TGTGCCATCAGTGAGTTCTACGACAGTGGGAATGAGCAGTTCTTC
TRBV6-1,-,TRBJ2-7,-,CASSLQEVTYEQYF,TGTGCCAGCAGTCTTCAGGAGGTGACCTACGAGCAGTACTTC
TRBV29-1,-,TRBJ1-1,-,CSVATGSYTEAFF,TGCAGCGTTGCAACAGGGTCTTACACTGAAGCTTTCTTT
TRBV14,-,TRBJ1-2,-,CASSQDGLDGYTF,TGTGCCAGCAGCCAAGATGGCCTAGATGGCTACACCTTC
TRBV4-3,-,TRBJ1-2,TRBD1,CASSHEGATGPGGYTF,TGCGCCAGCAGCCATGAGGGGGCGACAGGGCCTGGTGGCTACACCTTC
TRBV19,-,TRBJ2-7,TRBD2,CASSYRGSLEQYF,TGTGCCAGTAGTTATCGCGGGAGCCTCGAGCAGTACTTC
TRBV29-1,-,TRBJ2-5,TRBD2,CSVQKGLAEETQYF,TGCAGCGTGCAAAAAGGACTAGCGGAAGAGACCCAGTACTTC
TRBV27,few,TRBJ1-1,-,CASTDRPENTEAFF,TGTGCCAGCACCGACAGACCGGAGAACACTGAAGCTTTCTTT
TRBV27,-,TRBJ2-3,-,CASSFLRSEVGQYF,TGTGCCAGCAGTTTCCTCCGGTCGGAGGTTGGGCAGTATTTT
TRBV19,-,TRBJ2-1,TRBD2,CASSMGLAGLNEQFF,TGTGCCAGTAGTATGGGGCTAGCGGGTTTAAATGAGCAGTTCTTC
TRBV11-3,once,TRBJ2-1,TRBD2,CASSFGASGSYNEQFF,TGTGCCAGCAGCTTCGGGGCTAGCGGGAGCTACAATGAGCAGTTCTTC
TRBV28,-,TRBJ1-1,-,CASSSPLGSLNTEAFF,TGTGCCAGCAGTTCCCCGCTAGGCAGCTTGAACACTGAAGCTTTCTTT
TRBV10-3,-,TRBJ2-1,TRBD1,CASGQGSYEQFF,TGTGCCAGCGGACAGGGTTCCTATGAGCAGTTCTTC
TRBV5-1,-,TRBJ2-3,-,CASSLGAITDTQYF,TGCGCCAGCAGCTTGGGCGCCATCACAGATACGCAGTATTTT
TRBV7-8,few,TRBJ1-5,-,CASSWGVGVDQPQHF,TGTGCCAGCAGCTGGGGGGTGGGGGTGGATCAGCCCCAGCATTTT
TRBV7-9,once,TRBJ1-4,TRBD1,CASSSGQGVNEKLFF,TGTGCCAGCAGCTCTGGACAGGGAGTTAATGAAAAACTGTTTTTT
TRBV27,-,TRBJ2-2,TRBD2,CASSSLAGDTGELFF,TGTGCCAGCAGTTCTCTAGCGGGGGACACCGGGGAGCTGTTTTTT
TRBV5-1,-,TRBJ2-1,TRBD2,CASSLSGLAGSNEQFF,TGCGCCAGCAGCTTGTCGGGCCTAGCGGGTAGTAATGAGCAGTTCTTC
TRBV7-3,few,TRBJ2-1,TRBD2,CASSPKGTSGKSGNEQFF,TGTGCCAGCAGCCCTAAAGGGACTAGCGGTAAGAGCGGGAATGAGCAGTTCTTC